The 13 T cell receptor beta chains in this list originate from one sample, sequenced in a study of blood T cells in healthy people across ages. A second 7 to 11 cycle PCR used barcoded and J-beta primers. A single record per CDR3 protein comes from TCRdb applying MiXCR to the 5' RACE reads. This table holds around 1.7 million distinct CDR3 sequences, approximately 28% found once. Sequenced: blood. The receptor set was obtained from a woman aged 25 to 39 in good health.

Concerning this clonotype: An end of the junction does not agree with germline; a read error may underlie this. The J gene is TRBJ2-7, the V gene TRBV28, with TRBD2 identical over 8 bases. Germline-derived CDR1 and CDR2 are MDHEN and SYDVKM. The CDR3 length is 15 residues. The CDR3 region has the DNA TGTGCCGGCAGTTTAGGCGGGGGGCCCTCCTACGAGCAGTACTTC. Amino acid sequence: CAGSLGGGPSYEQYF.

V and J are TRBV5-1 and TRBJ2-3, with 11 bases lining up with TRBD2. With V trimmed by 7 bases and J by 3 bases, 7 bases remained unmatched. The CDR3 runs 15 residues. Germline CDR1 and CDR2: SGHRS and YFSETQ. For the CDR3, the DNA is TGCGCCAGCGGCCTACTAGCGGGAGCAACAGATACGCAGTATTTT. Protein: CASGLLAGATDTQYF.

The rearrangement joins TRBV5-1 to TRBJ1-5; no clear D. The V and J ends lost 2 bases and 6 bases respectively, with 12 bases between them. The CDR3 covers 14 residues. Germline V gene lookup returns CDR1 SGHRS and CDR2 YFSETQ. As DNA, the CDR3 is TGCGCCAGCAGCTTTTTGTCGGCCGCTCAGCCCCAGCATTTT. Its protein is CASSFLSAAQPQHF.

V is TRBV2 and J is TRBJ2-6; D may be TRBD1 or TRBD2 (6 bases each). Trimming shortened V by 8 bases and J by 1 base, and 15 bases separated the two germline ends. The CDR3 contains 16 residues. Germline values: CDR1 SNHLY, CDR2 FYNNEI. This CDR3 is CASPPTGASGANVLTF. DNA of the CDR3: TGTGCCAGCCCTCCTACGGGGGCGTCTGGGGCCAACGTCCTGACTTTC.

This clonotype was counted many times. The CDR3 loop is CASSPGPTGAAGGYTF. The CDR3 DNA reads TGTGCCAGCAGCCCGGGCCCCACAGGGGCAGCGGGAGGCTACACCTTC. V gene TRBV7-2 combines with J gene TRBJ1-2, with 7 bases that match TRBD1. Germline CDR1 is SGHTA and CDR2 is FQGNSA. This CDR3 spans 16 amino acids. V lost 5 bases and J lost 8; bases outside the gene matches: 17.

This clonotype was observed a few times. J is TRBJ2-7 and V is TRBV29-1, with a possible D match to TRBD2 (7 bases). V was pared by 4 bases and J by 2 bases, with 18 bases between. Germline CDR1 is SQVTM and CDR2 is ANQGSEA. The length of the CDR3 is 15 residues. DNA of the CDR3: TGCAGCGTTGTTCCTCGCGGGGGCGGAACCTACGAGCAGTACTTC. Translated, it gives CSVVPRGGGTYEQYF.

This clonotype appeared a few times. The chain couples TRBV10-2 to TRBJ2-7; TRBD2 agrees at 8 bases. The CDR3 contains 19 residues. J was trimmed by 0 bases and V by 4 bases; bases with no gene match: 17. Germline V CDR1 and CDR2: WSHSY, SAAADI. CDR3: CASSVPGLGAEDDSYEQYF. In DNA form, the CDR3 reads TGCGCCAGCAGTGTCCCGGGACTAGGTGCCGAAGATGACTCCTACGAGCAGTACTTC.

Details on this clonotype: A much larger clone differs from this one at a single base, so this may be a read error. CDR3 sequence reads: CAGSQDRGSDTQYF. The CDR3 nucleotides read TGCGCCGGCAGCCAAGATAGGGGCTCAGATACGCAGTATTTT. The chain is built from TRBV4-1 and TRBJ2-3; tentatively, D is TRBD1 (5 bases). This CDR3 comprises 14 residues. Germline-derived CDR1 and CDR2 are MGHRA and YSYEKL.

This chain links TRBV7-2 with TRBJ2-5; 7 positions agree with TRBD2. The CDR3 contains 15 residues. With V trimmed by 4 bases and J by 3 bases, 8 bases remained unmatched. CDR1 and CDR2 (germline): SGHTA, FQGNSA. CDR3: CASSSPAAGEETQYF. The CDR3, as DNA: TGTGCCAGCAGCTCGCCCGCTGCGGGGGAAGAGACCCAGTACTTC.

This chain links TRBV7-9 with TRBJ2-5; TRBD2 agrees at 11 bases. The V gene's germline CDR1 is SEHNR and CDR2 FQNEAQ (reference sequence). CDR3 length: 15 amino acids. The J segment lost 5 bases and the V segment lost 6 bases, leaving 8 bases of the junction unmatched. CDR3 DNA sequence: TGTGCCAGCAGAAACATAGCGGGGGGGACGGAGACCCAGTACTTC. Its protein product is CASRNIAGGTETQYF.

Note on this clonotype: The junction differs from germline at one of its ends, possibly a read error. This sequence joins TRBV28 and TRBJ2-1, with 11 bases identical to TRBD2. Germline V gives CDR1 MDHEN, CDR2 SYDVKM. The length of the CDR3 is 15 residues. The CDR3 DNA reads as TGTGCCGGCAGTTTTTCTAGCGGGGGGACGTATGAGCAGTTCTTC. The encoded protein is CAGSFSSGGTYEQFF.

This clonotype was seen a few times. The V call is TRBV21-1, the J call TRBJ1-6; TRBD1 reflects the table's D call only, with no check against the DNA. TRBV21-1 represents a pseudogene. CDR3 length: 14 residues. The CDR3 loop is CASPLHPGRKPLHF. The CDR3 DNA is TGTGCCAGCCCCCTTCATCCAGGCCGCAAACCCCTCCACTTT.

A few counts support this clonotype. The chain carries TRBV9 and TRBJ1-2; D call uncertain. The length of the CDR3 is 17 residues. Trimming left V 0 bases short and J 5 bases short, with 20 bases between. Looked up from germline, CDR1 is SGDLS and CDR2 is YYNGEE. Here the CDR3 reads CASSVGGKAATSYGYTF. CDR3 DNA sequence: TGTGCCAGCAGCGTAGGTGGTAAGGCAGCTACCAGTTATGGCTACACCTTC.